These T cell receptor beta chains were read from a single sample in a study of T cell responses to AZD1222 COVID-19 vaccine. Libraries were prepared by immunoSEQ multiplex PCR; TCRdb keeps only in-frame clonotypes and omits some of them. The table lists about 90,000 clones, 88% of them singletons. Sequences were derived from peripheral blood, sampled on day 0 of AZD1222 vaccination. These receptors were collected from an adult in good health. CDR3s include the opening cysteine and the closing phenylalanine or tryptophan. A D gene is named only where the DNA matches it firmly. Part of the rows lack a size; the others show once, few, many or a class for expanded clones.

v_call	d_call	clone_size	j_call	cdr3_nt	cdr3_aa
TRBV12-3/TRBV12-4	NA	NA	TRBJ2-7	TGTGCCAGCAGTCAGGATCTCTCCTACGAGCAGTACTTC	CASSQDLSYEQYF
TRBV5-1	TRBD1	NA	TRBJ1-2	TGCGCCAGCAGCTTGGCCAGGGACAGGGGGCGTAATGTCTATGGCTACACCTTC	CASSLARDRGRNVYGYTF
TRBV14	NA	NA	TRBJ2-7	TGTGCCAGCAGCCAAGACCAGCGGCGGGCGGACGAGCAGTACTTC	CASSQDQRRADEQYF
TRBV7-5	NA	NA	TRBJ1-1	TGTGCCAGAAGCGAAAACCCAGGGGCGGGGGTCACTGAAGCTTTCTTT	CARSENPGAGVTEAFF
TRBV7-9	TRBD1	NA	TRBJ1-1	TGTGCCAGCAGCTCGGGACAGGGAAACACTGAAGCTTTCTTT	CASSSGQGNTEAFF
TRBV3-1/TRBV3-2	TRBD1	medium-sized	TRBJ1-2	TGTGCCAGCACCTTTCTTCACCCCGGGGACAGGGGACGATTGGACTATGGCTACACCTTC	CASTFLHPGDRGRLDYGYTF
TRBV21-1	NA	NA	TRBJ1-1	TGTGCCAGCAGCAAAGCGGGACACAGGGCGATCACTGAAGCTTTCTTT	CASSKAGHRAITEAFF
TRBV3-1/TRBV3-2	NA	NA	TRBJ2-5	TGTGCCAGCAGCCAGGGGGCCATTTTACACTCTTTTAAAGAGACCCAGTACTTC	CASSQGAILHSFKETQYF
TRBV25-1	NA	NA	TRBJ1-2	TGTGCCAGCAGTGAATGGGGCAGCCATGGCTACACCTTC	CASSEWGSHGYTF
TRBV27	TRBD1	once	TRBJ2-5	TGTGCCAGCAGTTCCCGGGACAGGGGACAGACCCAGTACTTC	CASSSRDRGQTQYF
TRBV29-1	NA	NA	TRBJ2-1	TGCAGCGTTGAAGGCACTAGCAATAATGAGCAGTTCTTC	CSVEGTSNNEQFF
TRBV10-1	NA	NA	TRBJ2-3	TGCGCCAGCAGTGGGGCTATTATGGATACGCAGTATTTT	CASSGAIMDTQYF
TRBV13	NA	NA	TRBJ1-1	TGTGCCAGCAGCTTAGTGACAGCTGAAGCTTTCTTT	CASSLVTAEAFF
TRBV20-1	NA	NA	TRBJ1-1	TGCAGTGCTAGTCGGTATGAAGCTTTCTTT	CSASRYEAFF
TRBV2	TRBD1	NA	TRBJ2-7	TGTGCCTGCTGTGACGAGGCCGGGACAGGGGTCTCCTACGAGCAGTACTTC	CACCDEAGTGVSYEQYF
TRBV19	TRBD1	NA	TRBJ1-1	TGTGCCAGTAGTATAGGAGGGGGCCGGGAAGCTTTCTTT	CASSIGGGREAFF
TRBV18	NA	NA	TRBJ2-3	TGTGCCAGCTCACCACCCTCCCGGGAGATAGATACGCAGTATTTT	CASSPPSREIDTQYF
TRBV13	NA	NA	TRBJ1-2	TGTGCCAGCAGCCTAGCTAACTATGGCTACACCTTC	CASSLANYGYTF
TRBV29-1	TRBD2	NA	TRBJ2-3	TGCAGCGTTGAATGGGCTAGCGGGAGGTCTGCCACAGATACGCAGTATTTT	CSVEWASGRSATDTQYF
TRBV3-1/TRBV3-2	NA	NA	TRBJ2-7	TGTGCCAGCAGCCAAGATCAAGGCAGCGAGCAGTACTTC	CASSQDQGSEQYF
TRBV5-4	NA	NA	TRBJ1-2	TGTGCCAGCAGCCCCAGGAGCGGGAGTGGTGGCTACACCTTC	CASSPRSGSGGYTF
TRBV28	TRBD2	NA	TRBJ2-3	TGTGCCAGCAGTCCAAAACTAGCGGGAGGGTACGATACGCAGTATTTT	CASSPKLAGGYDTQYF
TRBV29-1	TRBD1	NA	TRBJ2-7	TGCAGCGTTGAAGGGACAGGGGTGCGTTCCGAGCAGTACTTC	CSVEGTGVRSEQYF
TRBV5-1	TRBD1	NA	TRBJ1-1	TGCGCCAGCAGCCTTGGGACAGCGAACACTGAAGCTTTCTTT	CASSLGTANTEAFF
TRBV7-6	TRBD1	NA	TRBJ1-6	TGTGCCAGCAGCTTAGAGGGACAGGGGAATTCACCCCTCCACTTT	CASSLEGQGNSPLHF
TRBV11-1	NA	once	TRBJ2-5	TGTGCCAGCAGCTGGACGGACCAAGAGACCCAGTACTTC	CASSWTDQETQYF
TRBV5-1	NA	NA	TRBJ2-5	TGCGCCAGCAGCATGTCAGGGACGGTAGAATCCCAGTACTTC	CASSMSGTVESQYF
TRBV29-1	NA	few	TRBJ2-3	TGCAGCGCTGGAGGGGATACGCAGTATTTT	CSAGGDTQYF
TRBV18	NA	NA	TRBJ1-3	TGTGCCAGCTCACCGCCACAGCTGAGCTCTGGAAACACCATATATTTT	CASSPPQLSSGNTIYF
TRBV28	TRBD2	NA	TRBJ2-7	TGTGCCAGCAGGATCACAGCGGGAGATAGGCACGAGCAGTACTTC	CASRITAGDRHEQYF
TRBV14	NA	NA	TRBJ1-1	TGTGCCAGCAGCCTGTGGGTGGACGGGACTGAAGCTTTCTTT	CASSLWVDGTEAFF
TRBV3-1/TRBV3-2	TRBD2	NA	TRBJ2-2	TGTGCCAGCAGCCAAACTAGCGGGAGGACCGGGGAGCTGTTTTTT	CASSQTSGRTGELFF
TRBV7-7	NA	NA	TRBJ1-1	TGTGCTAGCGCGAGGGGGATGAACACTGAAGCTTTCTTT	CASARGMNTEAFF
TRBV15	TRBD1	NA	TRBJ1-6	TGTGCCACGAAAACCGGGACAGCTCTTTCACCCCTCCACTTT	CATKTGTALSPLHF
TRBV27	NA	NA	TRBJ1-1	TGTGCCAGCAGTCCCACAGGGCGTACTGAAGCTTTCTTT	CASSPTGRTEAFF
TRBV24-1	TRBD2	NA	TRBJ2-1	TGTGCCACCAGTACTAGCGGCTACAATGAGCAGTTCTTC	CATSTSGYNEQFF
TRBV3-1/TRBV3-2	NA	NA	TRBJ2-1	TGTGCCAGCAGCCCCCGGGCAGCCTACAATGAGCAGTTCTTC	CASSPRAAYNEQFF
TRBV7-2	TRBD1	NA	TRBJ2-5	TGTGCCAGCAGCTCCGGGACAGGGTGGTTAGGGACCCAGTACTTC	CASSSGTGWLGTQYF
TRBV27	NA	NA	TRBJ1-6	TGTGCCAGCGCCGGGGTCTATAATTCACCCCTCCACTTT	CASAGVYNSPLHF
TRBV12-3/TRBV12-4	NA	NA	TRBJ1-2	TGTGCCAGCAGTCCGATCCCTTACTCTGGCTACACCTTC	CASSPIPYSGYTF
TRBV29-1	TRBD2	NA	TRBJ2-3	TGCAGCGTTCGGGGACTAGCGAGAACCTCTAGCACAGATACGCAGTATTTT	CSVRGLARTSSTDTQYF
TRBV5-1	TRBD2	NA	TRBJ2-7	TGCGCCAGCAGCTCCCCTATAGCGGGGATCTACGAGCAGTACTTC	CASSSPIAGIYEQYF
TRBV14	NA	NA	TRBJ2-5	TGTGCCAGCAGCCAAGTTAATCAGGCAAGGTTCCAAGAGACCCAGTACTTC	CASSQVNQARFQETQYF
TRBV2	NA	NA	TRBJ2-3	TGTGCCGCGAGCCCAGACACAGATACGCAGTATTTT	CAASPDTDTQYF
TRBV3-1/TRBV3-2	NA	NA	TRBJ2-2	TGTGCCAGCAGCCTCACAAGGGATGTCGGGGAGCTGTTTTTT	CASSLTRDVGELFF
TRBV27	NA	NA	TRBJ2-7	TGTGCCAGCAGTTCCCGAGAAGGGGGGTACGAGCAGTACTTC	CASSSREGGYEQYF
TRBV6-7	NA	NA	TRBJ1-6	TGTGCCAGCACAAGTTCACCCCTCCACTTT	CASTSSPLHF
TRBV3-1/TRBV3-2	NA	NA	TRBJ2-5	TGTGCCAGCAGCCCAAGAGACAAGACCCAGTACTTC	CASSPRDKTQYF
TRBV7-9	TRBD1	NA	TRBJ1-2	TGTGCCAGCAGCTTAGGGACCGGGACAGGGGGTGGCTACACCTTC	CASSLGTGTGGGYTF
TRBV27	NA	NA	TRBJ2-5	TGTGCCAGCAGTTTGGGCAGGCAAGAGACCCAGTACTTC	CASSLGRQETQYF
TRBV28	NA	once	TRBJ2-1	TGTGCCAGCAGCTCCCCCCGGGGGAGCGGCTACTCCTACAATGAGCAGTTCTTC	CASSSPRGSGYSYNEQFF
TRBV5-1	NA	NA	TRBJ1-3	TGCGCCAGCAGCAAAGGGGAATTTGGAAACACCATATATTTT	CASSKGEFGNTIYF
TRBV11-3	TRBD1	NA	TRBJ1-2	TGTGCCAGCAGCTTAAATATAACAGGGGGTCCTAACTATGGCTACACCTTC	CASSLNITGGPNYGYTF
TRBV28	TRBD2	NA	TRBJ2-7	TGTGCCAGCAGTATATTTCGGGCTAGCGGGAACTTCAACGAGCAGTACTTC	CASSIFRASGNFNEQYF
TRBV24-1	TRBD2	NA	TRBJ2-3	TGTGCCACCAGTGATTTCCCCTTTAGCGGGAGCACAGATACGCAGTATTTT	CATSDFPFSGSTDTQYF
TRBV28	NA	NA	TRBJ1-6	TGTGCCAGCAGTCCCGGGACGGACTACTATAATTCACCCCTCCACTTT	CASSPGTDYYNSPLHF
TRBV7-9	TRBD1	NA	TRBJ2-1	TGTGCCAGCAGCTTACCAAGGACAGGGGGATCATACAATGAGCAGTTCTTC	CASSLPRTGGSYNEQFF
TRBV3-1/TRBV3-2	NA	NA	TRBJ1-1	TGTGCCAGCAGCCAAGACGGGACCCCGTGGGGTGAAGCTTTCTTT	CASSQDGTPWGEAFF
TRBV5-1	NA	NA	TRBJ2-7	TGCGCCAGCAGCTTCGACCCCCCGGCATACGAGCAGTACTTC	CASSFDPPAYEQYF
TRBV5-1	NA	NA	TRBJ2-5	TGCGCCAGCATGTCCGGGAGTGGGGGAGAGACCCAGTACTTC	CASMSGSGGETQYF